Each of the 21 T cell receptor beta chains below was sequenced from the same sample in a study of T cells in Graves' hyperthyroidism and ophthalmopathy. TCR beta CDR3 regions were amplified from RNA transcripts. Using the HTBI primer set, a first-round RT-PCR was run on the TCR CDR3. Each CDR3 protein gets one entry after TCRdb re-called the multiplex PCR reads with MiXCR. Of about 600,000 distinct CDR3 sequences listed, 15% to 20% are singletons. The specimen sequenced was blood. The receptors come from a middle-aged woman with Graves' ophthalmopathy.

This clonotype was picked up many times. The chain combines TRBV24-1 with TRBJ2-1, with 7 bases fitting TRBD2. Per germline, CDR1 KGHDR and CDR2 SFDVKD. The ends lost 4 bases at V and 11 bases at J; junction bases unmatched: 16. This CDR3 region has 16 residues. CDR3 nucleotides: TGTGCCACCAGTGACCCTTCAAGGGGAGGGCTGAGTAAGCAGTTCTTC. It is translated as CATSDPSRGGLSKQFF.

This clonotype appeared many times. The chain has TRBV30 and TRBJ1-1; TRBD1 is a possible D gene (6 bases). The length of the CDR3 is 13 residues. Per germline, CDR1 GTSNPN and CDR2 SVGIG (reference sequence). V was cut by 3 bases and J by 0 bases, with 8 bases left in between. For the CDR3, the DNA is TGTGCCTGGAGGGGACATATGAACACTGAAGCTTTCTTT. Its protein product is CAWRGHMNTEAFF.

This clonotype was detected many times. This chain connects TRBV28 to TRBJ1-5; D unresolved. Germline V lookup: CDR1 MDHEN, CDR2 SYDVKM. Between the trimmed V and J ends, which lost 6 bases and 2 bases, there was a span of 14 bases. There are 15 residues in the CDR3. CDR3 protein: CASSTGGLGNQPQHF. Written as DNA, the CDR3 is TGTGCCAGCAGCACGGGAGGGCTGGGCAATCAGCCCCAGCATTTT.

The chain carries TRBV6-9 and TRBJ2-7; 10 bases align to TRBD2. CDR3 length: 14 residues. The J segment lost 0 bases and the V segment lost 7 bases, leaving 3 bases of the junction unmatched. Germline V gives CDR1 MNHGY, CDR2 SVAAGI. As DNA, the CDR3 is TGTGCCAGCACTTTAGCGGGAGGCTCCTACGAGCAGTACTTC. Translated, it gives CASTLAGGSYEQYF.

The chain carries TRBV7-9 and TRBJ2-1; D unclear. V dropped 4 bases and J dropped 13 bases, with 11 bases sitting between them. The germline V gene has CDR1 SEHNR and CDR2 FQNEAQ (reference sequence). CDR3 size: 11 residues. CDR3 protein: CASSSGDHQFF. Written as DNA, the CDR3 is TGTGCCAGCAGCTCTGGCGACCACCAGTTCTTC.

This clonotype was seen repeatedly, ten times or more. V is TRBV28 and J is TRBJ2-3; TRBD1 matches 7 bases. V lost 5 bases, J lost 1 base, and 6 bases stayed unmatched. This CDR3 has 15 amino acids. Germline values: CDR1 MDHEN, CDR2 SYDVKM. The CDR3, as DNA: TGTGCCAGCAGTCTTAAGGGGGCCGGCACAGATACGCAGTATTTT. Translated, it gives CASSLKGAGTDTQYF. Based on the CDR3 plus reference TRBV28 and TRBJ2-3, the full variable domain is DVKVTQSSRYLVKRTGEKVFLECVQDMDHENMFWYRQDPGLGLRLIYFSYDVKMKEKGDIPEGYSVSREKKERFSLILESASTNQTSMYLCASSLKGAGTDTQYFGPGTRLTVL.

This clonotype was seen repeatedly, ten times or more. The DNA of the CDR3 is TGTGCCAGCAGTTTAACGGGGATGGGCAATCAGCCCCAGCATTTT. This codes for CASSLTGMGNQPQHF. V gene TRBV12-3 or TRBV12-4 combines with J gene TRBJ1-5; no definite D call. This CDR3 has 15 amino acids. Trimming stripped 2 bases from V and 2 bases from J, with 10 bases between.

The chain uses TRBV28 and TRBJ1-1; maybe TRBD1 (6 bases). Germline CDR1 reads MDHEN; CDR2 reads SYDVKM. This CDR3 region has 14 residues. V was trimmed by 11 bases and J by 1 base, leaving 17 bases between them. Here the CDR3 reads CACISGATNTEAFF. DNA for the CDR3: TGTGCCTGCATTTCAGGGGCGACGAACACTGAAGCTTTCTTT.

V usage is TRBV28 and J usage is TRBJ2-1, with TRBD2 identical over 12 bases. Unmatched junction bases numbered 5, after V lost 5 bases and J lost 0 bases. Germline V gene data show CDR1 as MDHEN and CDR2 as SYDVKM. This CDR3 is built from 17 residues. The DNA for the CDR3 is TGTGCCAGCAGTCAGCGGGGACTAGCGGGCTCCTACAATGAGCAGTTCTTC. Amino acid sequence: CASSQRGLAGSYNEQFF. Full variable domain (rest looked up from reference TRBV28 and TRBJ2-1): DVKVTQSSRYLVKRTGEKVFLECVQDMDHENMFWYRQDPGLGLRLIYFSYDVKMKEKGDIPEGYSVSREKKERFSLILESASTNQTSMYLCASSQRGLAGSYNEQFFGPGTRLTVL.

In regard to this clonotype: A read error may be the cause here, since a much bigger clone is one base away. The CDR3 does not close with the conserved phenylalanine or tryptophan, likely indicating a read error. The CDR3 DNA sequence: TGTGCCAGCACCTGGACAGATTCAAACTATGGCTACACCCTC. Amino acids: CASTWTDSNYGYTL. J is TRBJ1-2 and V is TRBV6-2 or TRBV6-3; TRBD1 might be the D (6 bases). V lost 7 bases and J 2 bases, leaving 14 bases between the germline ends. There are 14 residues in the CDR3. Germline V lookup: CDR1 MNHEY, CDR2 SVGEGT.

In this sample, this clonotype turned up many times. This chain joins TRBV2 and TRBJ1-1; D not certain. This CDR3 contains 14 residues. The V and J ends lost 0 bases and 3 bases respectively, with 8 bases between them. Germline assignment: CDR1 SNHLY and CDR2 FYNNEI. CDR3 amino acids: CASSEAVSDTEAFF. The CDR3 DNA follows: TGTGCCAGCAGTGAAGCGGTGTCAGACACTGAAGCTTTCTTT. The full variable domain, in which reference TRBV2 and TRBJ1-1 provide the parts outside the CDR3, is EPEVTQTPSHQVTQMGQEVILRCVPISNHLYFYWYRQILGQKVEFLVSFYNNEISEKSEIFDDQFSVERPDGSNFTLKIRSTKLEDSAMYFCASSEAVSDTEAFFGQGTRLTVV.

This clonotype appeared many times. The V gene is TRBV3-1, the J gene TRBJ1-5; 10 positions match TRBD1. The germline CDR1 and CDR2 sequences are LGHDT and YNNKEL (reference sequence). The V and J ends lost 5 bases and 6 bases, in that order; junction bases with no gene match: 7. The CDR3 contains 15 residues. The DNA for the CDR3 is TGTGCCAGCAGCAGGGGACAGGGGACCAGTCAGCCCCAGCATTTT. It is translated as CASSRGQGTSQPQHF.

V gene TRBV11-2 combines with J gene TRBJ2-7, with no clear D. The ends were cut back, 0 bases at V and 3 bases at J, with 18 bases in the middle. The CDR3 has 17 amino acids. Germline-derived CDR1 and CDR2 are SGHAT and FQNNGV. Written as DNA, the CDR3 is TGTGCCAGCAGCTTAGATCGGTGGACCTACTACCTCTACGAGCAGTACTTC. Translating gives CASSLDRWTYYLYEQYF. Full variable domain (missing parts from reference TRBV11-2 and TRBJ2-7): EAGVAQSPRYKIIEKRQSVAFWCNPISGHATLYWYQQILGQGPKLLIQFQNNGVVDDSQLPKDRFSAERLKGVDSTLKIQPAKLEDSAVYLCASSLDRWTYYLYEQYFGPGTRLTVT.

This chain links TRBV11-2 with TRBJ2-3; 7 nucleotides align to TRBD1. With V trimmed by 7 bases and J by 6 bases, 10 bases remained unmatched. Germline assignment: CDR1 SGHAT and CDR2 FQNNGV. The CDR3 length is 14 residues. The CDR3 is CASIPPGQTDTQYF. The DNA for the CDR3 is TGTGCCAGCATCCCTCCGGGACAGACGGATACGCAGTATTTT.

In its sample, this clonotype was seen many times. CDR3 loop: CASRVQGVGTEAFF. In DNA form, the CDR3 reads TGTGCCAGCAGGGTACAGGGTGTAGGGACTGAAGCTTTCTTT. V gene TRBV12-3 or TRBV12-4 combines with J gene TRBJ1-1; possibly TRBD1 for D (6 bases). This CDR3 region has 14 residues. Trimming stripped 6 bases from V and 5 bases from J, with 16 bases between.

This clonotype appeared many times. The chain combines TRBV7-9 with TRBJ2-5, with 7 bases that match TRBD2. In germline, CDR1 is SEHNR, CDR2 FQNEAQ (reference sequence). V lost 5 bases to trimming and J lost 6 bases; unmatched junction nucleotides: 12. The CDR3 is 15 residues long. This chain's CDR3 is CASSPKTRLAQTQYF. The CDR3, as DNA: TGTGCCAGCAGCCCGAAGACCCGACTAGCACAGACCCAGTACTTC.

J is TRBJ2-1 and V is TRBV29-1; 7 bases match TRBD2. In germline, CDR1 is SQVTM, CDR2 ANQGSEA. The CDR3 sequence is 15 residues long. Trimming cost V 4 bases and J 1 base; bases outside gene matches: 7. CDR3 nucleotide sequence: TGCAGCGTTGTAGCGGGCAGTTTATCCTACAATGAGCAGTTCTTC. It is translated as CSVVAGSLSYNEQFF.

The chain carries TRBV2 and TRBJ2-2; 9 nucleotides line up with TRBD2. The CDR3 sequence is 15 residues long. Per the germline V gene, CDR1 is SNHLY and CDR2 is FYNNEI. The ends lost 9 bases at V and 0 bases at J; junction bases unmatched: 5. This chain's CDR3 is CASGGLAANTGELFF. The CDR3, as DNA: TGTGCCAGTGGGGGACTAGCCGCGAACACCGGGGAGCTGTTTTTT. Variable domain in full (rest from reference TRBV2 and TRBJ2-2): EPEVTQTPSHQVTQMGQEVILRCVPISNHLYFYWYRQILGQKVEFLVSFYNNEISEKSEIFDDQFSVERPDGSNFTLKIRSTKLEDSAMYFCASGGLAANTGELFFGEGSRLTVL.

In this sample, this clonotype turned up many times. This chain joins TRBV7-4 and TRBJ2-6, with 11 bases aligning to TRBD1. The CDR3 runs 20 residues. From germline, CDR1 is SGHVT and CDR2 SQSDAQ. V was clipped by 6 bases and J by 2 bases; unmatched bases: 15. The CDR3 is CASSPTLRDRGVTGANVLTF. CDR3 nucleotides: TGTGCCAGCAGTCCAACCCTCCGGGACAGGGGGGTAACTGGGGCCAACGTCCTGACTTTC.

This clonotype was found many times. The V call is TRBV6-1, the J call TRBJ1-1; 7 bases agree with TRBD1. With 4 bases clipped from V and 3 bases from J, the junction kept 8 bases outside the gene matches. Germline V gives CDR1 MNHNS, CDR2 SASEGT. This CDR3 has 15 residues. The CDR3 sequence is CASSAGTVGDTEAFF. The CDR3 DNA reads as TGTGCCAGCAGTGCCGGGACAGTCGGGGACACTGAAGCTTTCTTT.

V usage is TRBV4-2 and J usage is TRBJ2-7; D is unresolved. The CDR3 has 13 amino acids. Germline assignment: CDR1 LGHNA and CDR2 YNFKEQ. With 0 bases removed from V and 3 bases from J, the gap between germline ends came to 6 bases. The CDR3 is CASSQEDGYEQYF. Written as DNA, the CDR3 is TGTGCCAGCAGCCAAGAGGACGGCTACGAGCAGTACTTC.